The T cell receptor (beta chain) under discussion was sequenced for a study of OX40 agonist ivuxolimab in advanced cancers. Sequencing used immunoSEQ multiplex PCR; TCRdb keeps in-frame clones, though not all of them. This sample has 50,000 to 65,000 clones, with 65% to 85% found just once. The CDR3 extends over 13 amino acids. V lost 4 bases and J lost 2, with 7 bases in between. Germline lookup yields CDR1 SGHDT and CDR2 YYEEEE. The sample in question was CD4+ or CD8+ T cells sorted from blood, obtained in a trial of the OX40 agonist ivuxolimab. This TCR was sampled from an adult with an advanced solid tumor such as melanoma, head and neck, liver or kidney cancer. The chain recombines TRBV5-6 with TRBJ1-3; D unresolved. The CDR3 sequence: CASSDGPGNTIYF. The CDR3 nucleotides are TGTGCCAGCAGCGATGGCCCTGGAAACACCATATATTTT.